The rows below give T cell receptor beta chains drawn from one sample of a study of cytomegalovirus exposure and HLA in healthy donors. The table came from immunoSEQ multiplex PCR; TCRdb's copy has only in-frame clones and leaves some out. The data show about 190,000 clones, with roughly 80% seen just once and roughly 1.4% held by the top ten. The sequenced sample consisted of PBMCs. Receptors were obtained from a woman aged 50 to 60 in good health and CMV-seronegative. CDR3s include the opening cysteine and the closing phenylalanine or tryptophan. The D gene is left open where the match is weak. Expanded clones are given a class, and other clones once, few, many or no size at all.

J gene | V gene | D gene | clone size | CDR3 DNA | CDR3 protein
TRBJ2-7 | TRBV27 | . | . | TGTGCCACCACGCCTAGCTACTCCTACGAGCAGTACTTC | CATTPSYSYEQYF
TRBJ1-5 | TRBV6-1 | . | few | TGTGCCAGCAGCGACAGCGTCAATCAGCCCCAGCATTTT | CASSDSVNQPQHF
TRBJ1-1 | TRBV6-1 | . | . | TGTGCCAGCAGTGAAGCGTGGGGAGGGAGGAACACTGAAGCTTTCTTT | CASSEAWGGRNTEAFF
TRBJ1-2 | TRBV9 | . | . | TGTGCCAGCAGGGGAGGCGGGGGTTCTTCCCACACCTTC | CASRGGGGSSHTF
TRBJ2-5 | TRBV28 | TRBD1 | . | TGTGCCAGCACCTCCTCCGGGACAGGACAAGAGACCCAGTACTTC | CASTSSGTGQETQYF
TRBJ2-7 | TRBV28 | TRBD1 | once | TGTGCCAGCAGTCTAGGGGGGACAGGAGCCTCCTACGAGCAGTACTTC | CASSLGGTGASYEQYF
TRBJ1-5 | TRBV28 | TRBD1 | few | TGTGCCAGCAGGGGACAGTTCAATCAGCCCCAGCATTTT | CASRGQFNQPQHF
TRBJ2-7 | TRBV6-5 | TRBD1 | . | TGTGCCAGCAGTACAGAGAAGACAGGGGGCTACGAGCAGTACTTC | CASSTEKTGGYEQYF
TRBJ1-5 | TRBV4-3 | TRBD1 | . | TGCGCCAGCAGCCAATGGGCGCCGGGACAGGGGGAATCTAGCAATCAGCCCCAGCATTTT | CASSQWAPGQGESSNQPQHF
TRBJ1-1 | TRBV6-5 | . | few | TGTGCCAGCACAAGGAACAGGGTGAACACTGAAGCTTTCTTT | CASTRNRVNTEAFF
TRBJ2-2 | TRBV5-1 | . | . | TGCGCCAGCAGCCGGATGGGAGGTGACACCGGGGAGCTGTTTTTT | CASSRMGGDTGELFF
TRBJ2-2 | TRBV5-1 | TRBD2 | . | TGCGCCAGCAGCGACCTAGCGGGAGGTAACACCGGGGAGCTGTTTTTT | CASSDLAGGNTGELFF
TRBJ2-7 | TRBV7-2 | TRBD1 | . | TGTGCCAGCACCAAACAGACAGGGGCGTACGAGCAGTACTTC | CASTKQTGAYEQYF
TRBJ1-3 | TRBV7-2 | TRBD1 | . | TGTGCCAGCAGCACAAGGGACAGGGGTTTTGGAAACACCATATATTTT | CASSTRDRGFGNTIYF
TRBJ1-5 | TRBV19 | . | . | TGTGCCAGTAGTAAGGGGGACAATCAGCCCCAGCATTTT | CASSKGDNQPQHF
TRBJ2-1 | TRBV10-3 | . | . | TGTGCCATCAGTGGCCTGGGAGTATACTCCTACAATGAGCAGTTCTTC | CAISGLGVYSYNEQFF
TRBJ1-2 | TRBV20-1 | . | . | TGCAGTGCCAAAGGGGGGGGTGGCTACACCTTC | CSAKGGGGYTF
TRBJ2-5 | TRBV28 | TRBD2 | . | TGTGCCAGCATGACAGCGGGAGTTGAAGAGACCCAGTACTTC | CASMTAGVEETQYF
TRBJ2-5 | TRBV29-1 | TRBD2 | . | TGCAGCGTCCTGACTAGCGGGAGTGGAGAGACCCAGTACTTC | CSVLTSGSGETQYF
TRBJ2-6 | TRBV2 | . | . | TGTGCCAGCAGTGAAATCAGGCAGGGTTATTCTGGGGCCAACGTCCTGACTTTC | CASSEIRQGYSGANVLTF
TRBJ2-7 | TRBV18 | . | . | TGTGCCAGCTCACTAACCGGCGGGGCCCCCTACGAGCAGTACTTC | CASSLTGGAPYEQYF
TRBJ2-3 | TRBV29-1 | . | . | TGCAGCGTGGAGGGAATTCTCACAGATACGCAGTATTTT | CSVEGILTDTQYF
TRBJ2-2 | TRBV25-1 | TRBD1 | . | TGTGCCAGCACCCAAAACAAGGGACAGACGAACACCGGGGAGCTGTTTTTT | CASTQNKGQTNTGELFF
TRBJ2-5 | TRBV7-2 | TRBD2 | . | TGTGCCAGCAGACGCCGACTAGCGGGAGAGGGGGGAGTCGGAGAGACCCAGTACTTC | CASRRRLAGEGGVGETQYF
TRBJ2-4 | TRBV10-3 | . | . | TGTGCCATCAGTGGAGGAGGGGCGAACATTCAGTACTTC | CAISGGGANIQYF
TRBJ2-7 | TRBV5-1 | . | . | TGCGCCAGCAGCTTCTTAGGCGGTCTAGGAGTATCCTACGAGCAGTACTTC | CASSFLGGLGVSYEQYF
TRBJ2-3 | TRBV11-1 | . | . | TGTGCCAGCAGCTGGGGGCATGGAGATACGCAGTATTTT | CASSWGHGDTQYF
TRBJ2-1 | TRBV20-1 | . | . | TGCAGTGCTAGACCGTACAATGAGCAGTTCTTC | CSARPYNEQFF
TRBJ2-1 | TRBV9 | . | . | TGTGCCAGCAGCGTAGGGGCTTTCAGCAATGAGCAGTTCTTC | CASSVGAFSNEQFF
TRBJ1-2 | TRBV28 | . | once | TGTGCCAGCAGTCCCCCCGGGAGGAGTAACTATGGCTACACCTTC | CASSPPGRSNYGYTF
TRBJ2-1 | TRBV18 | TRBD2 | . | TGTGCCAGCTCCGGACTAGCTGCCTACAATGAGCAGTTCTTC | CASSGLAAYNEQFF
TRBJ1-1 | TRBV19 | TRBD1 | . | TGTGCCAGTAGTATAAAAAGTTTGGGACAGCACACTGAAGCTTTCTTT | CASSIKSLGQHTEAFF
TRBJ2-6 | TRBV9 | . | . | TGTGCCAGCAGCGTAGAGCGGGTCTCTGGGGCCAACGTCCTGACTTTC | CASSVERVSGANVLTF